This T cell receptor (beta chain) was sequenced for a study of blood T cells in healthy people across ages. Notes on the study in general: PBMCs were not sorted, which prevented a conclusive comparison of naive versus antigen-experienced cells.

In regard to this clonotype: What it binds is not known.

Trimming stripped 0 bases from V and 3 bases from J, with 11 bases between. The CDR3 runs 14 residues. Germline values: CDR1 SQVTM, CDR2 ANQGSEA. Researchers collected ten milliliters of peripheral blood from every single donor. A second PCR of about 6 to 11 cycles used a sample-barcoded 5' primer and a J-beta primer mix. Researchers report that a template-switch adaptor with 12 random nucleotides tagged each cDNA molecule. TCRdb re-derived calls from the 5' RACE reads in MiXCR, one entry per CDR3 protein. Of 1.2 million to 1.5 million distinct CDR3 sequences in the sample, approximately 59% were seen once.

This sequence originates from a man between 18 and 29 years old in good health. The chain is built from TRBV29-1 and TRBJ1-1; tentative D call: TRBD1 (6 bases). The sample taken for sequencing was blood. The CDR3: CSVEDRAGDTEAFF. The CDR3 bases are TGCAGCGTTGAAGATCGGGCAGGGGACACTGAAGCTTTCTTT. Full variable domain (remainder filled in from reference TRBV29-1 and TRBJ1-1): SAVISQKPSRDICQRGTSLTIQCQVDSQVTMMFWYRQQPGQSLTLIATANQGSEATYESGFVIDKFPISRPNLTFSTLTVSNMSPEDSSIYLCSVEDRAGDTEAFFGQGTRLTVV.